Listed here is a single T cell receptor (beta chain). What it recognizes is unknown. Aged roughly 6 to 95, donors were systemically healthy Caucasians from Russia. This specimen comes from a study of blood T cells in healthy people across ages. Notes on the study in general: While age rose, TCR beta diversity per million T cells dropped in a roughly linear way.

Primers used in a second PCR of about 6 to 11 cycles were a sample-barcoded 5' primer and a J-beta primer mix. MiXCR, run by TCRdb on the 5' RACE reads, gives a single entry per CDR3 protein. Of 750,000 to 950,000 distinct CDR3 sequences listed, 20% to 30% are singletons. This CDR3 is built from 14 residues. V shed 4 bases and J shed 8 bases, with 18 bases lying between them. CDR1 and CDR2 from the germline V gene are SGHRS and YFSETQ. The sample was also linked to a second study, of T cells of mothers and their children. That work contributes: Donation was provided by three healthy Caucasian mothers along with their six children.

Specimen: blood. The chain is built from TRBV5-1 and TRBJ1-1; no firm D call. The TCR originated in a boy between 5 and 17 years old in good health. CDR3 coding DNA: TGCGCCAGCAGCCCCCGCCTAGCTTCCGGGGAAGCTTTCTTT. It translates to CASSPRLASGEAFF. The whole variable domain, remainder taken from reference TRBV5-1 and TRBJ1-1, is KAGVTQTPRYLIKTRGQQVTLSCSPISGHRSVSWYQQTPGQGLQFLFEYFSETQRNKGNFPGRFSGRQFSNSRSEMNVSTLELGDSALYLCASSPRLASGEAFFGQGTRLTVV.